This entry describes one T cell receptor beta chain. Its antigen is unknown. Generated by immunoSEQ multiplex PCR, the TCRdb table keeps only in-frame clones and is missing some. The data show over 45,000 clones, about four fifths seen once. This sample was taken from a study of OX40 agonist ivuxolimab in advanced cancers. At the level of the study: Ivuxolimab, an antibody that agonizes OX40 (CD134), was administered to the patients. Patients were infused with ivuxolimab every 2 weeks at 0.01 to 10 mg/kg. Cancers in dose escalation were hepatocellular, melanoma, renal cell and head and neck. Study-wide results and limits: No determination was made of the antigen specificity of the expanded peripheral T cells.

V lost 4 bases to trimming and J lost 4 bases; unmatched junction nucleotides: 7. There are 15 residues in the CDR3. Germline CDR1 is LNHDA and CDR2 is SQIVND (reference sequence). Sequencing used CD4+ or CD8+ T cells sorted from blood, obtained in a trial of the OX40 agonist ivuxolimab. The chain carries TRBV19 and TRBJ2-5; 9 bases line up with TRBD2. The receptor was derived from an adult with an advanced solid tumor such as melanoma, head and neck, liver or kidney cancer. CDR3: CASSTLAGRGETQYF. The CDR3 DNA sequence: TGTGCCAGTAGTACTCTAGCGGGAAGGGGAGAGACCCAGTACTTC. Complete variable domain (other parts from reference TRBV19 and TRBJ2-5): DGGITQSPKYLFRKEGQNVTLSCEQNLNHDAMYWYRQDPGQGLRLIYYSQIVNDFQKGDIAEGYSVSREKKESFPLTVTSAQKNPTAFYLCASSTLAGRGETQYFGPGTRLLVL.